Included here is one T cell receptor (beta chain) sequence, with context. Antigen unknown. Sequencing was performed with immunoSEQ multiplex PCR; in TCRdb, only in-frame clones are kept and a portion is missing. There are around 84,000 clones in the sample; 88% occur only once, and 10% lies in the top ten. The data are from a study of T cell responses to AZD1222 COVID-19 vaccine. Study observations and caveats: Spike-specific TCR breadth and depth went up after people got two AZD1222 doses. Repertoires were sampled only after the peak T cell response.

Germline CDR1 and CDR2: WSHSY and SAAADI. J lost 5 bases, V lost 6 bases, and 5 bases had no gene match. The CDR3 has 15 amino acids. The starting material was peripheral blood, obtained on day 0 of MenACWY control vaccination. The TCR was taken from an adult in good health. This sequence joins TRBV10-2 and TRBJ1-6, with 9 bases lining up with TRBD1. CDR3 sequence (DNA): TGCGCCAGCAGAGGAGACAGGGGGAATAATTCACCCCTCCACTTT. Residues: CASRGDRGNNSPLHF.